The sequence of this T cell receptor (beta chain) was determined in a study of blood T cell repertoires in COVID-19. Study background: Sites in the United States, Italy and Spain provided acute and convalescent COVID-19 samples. PBMCs, B-cell-depleted T cells, or T cells provided the cDNA or gDNA that made up the material.

Those enrolled, adults aged roughly 18 to 89 years, came from under 25 US areas. Self-reported history from a screening survey and questionnaire set each donor's cohort. Sequencing was performed with immunoSEQ multiplex PCR; in TCRdb, only in-frame clones are kept and a portion is missing. The sample consists of 370,000 or so clones, around 87% of them appearing once. Per the germline V gene, CDR1 is MGHRA and CDR2 is YSYEKL. The V end was cut by 4 bases, the J end by 1 base, with 13 bases between. The CDR3 is made up of 15 amino acids. Material: PBMCs or T cells enriched from blood (not recorded which). The receptor was isolated from a man aged 25 to 40 who had recovered from COVID-19. This chain joins TRBV4-1 and TRBJ1-2, with D uncertain. This chain's CDR3 is CASSLRREDNYGYTF. The CDR3 coding sequence is TGCGCCAGCAGCCTCCGGAGGGAGGATAACTATGGCTACACCTTC.